These 28 T cell receptor beta chains were all obtained from the same sample, sequenced in a study of control samples from healthy donors and cancer patients. TCRdb's table, derived via immunoSEQ multiplex PCR, lists solely in-frame clones and lacks some. The sample consists of approximately 89,000 clones, approximately 87% of them appearing once. Sequenced sample: blood. All receptors come from a man in his fifties in good health.

The chain recombines TRBV30 with TRBJ1-6; 10 bases line up with TRBD1. The V gene end was trimmed by 2 bases and the J gene end by 7 bases; junction bases not matched to a gene: 2. Germline V gene data show CDR1 as GTSNPN and CDR2 as SVGIG (reference sequence). This CDR3 has 14 amino acids. The CDR3 nucleotides are TGTGCCTGGAGTCTGGGACAGGGGAATTCACCCCTCCACTTT. As protein: CAWSLGQGNSPLHF.

The V call is TRBV7-2, the J call TRBJ1-1, with D tentatively TRBD1 (6 bases). The CDR3 covers 15 residues. Trimming shortened V by 3 bases and J by 2 bases, and 13 bases separated the two germline ends. The germline V gene has CDR1 SGHTA and CDR2 FQGNSA. The CDR3, as DNA: TGTGCCAGCAGCTTGGTCGCAGGGGCAAACACTGAAGCTTTCTTT. Its translation is CASSLVAGANTEAFF.

This clone appeared once. The rearrangement links TRBV6-5 to TRBJ1-2, with 8 bases identical to TRBD1. The CDR3 has 13 residues. Germline V gene sequence: CDR1 MNHEY, CDR2 SVGAGI. V dropped 6 bases and J dropped 3; count of bases not matched to a gene: 3. This CDR3 reads CASSLTGDYGYTF. CDR3 coding DNA: TGTGCCAGCAGCTTGACAGGGGACTATGGCTACACCTTC.

The chain has TRBV5-6 and TRBJ2-7, with D maybe TRBD2 (6 bases). Germline V gene lookup returns CDR1 SGHDT and CDR2 YYEEEE. V dropped 4 bases and J dropped 0 bases, with 11 bases sitting between them. The CDR3 runs 14 residues. CDR3 in DNA: TGTGCCAGCAGCGGGGACTTGAGCTCCTACGAGCAGTACTTC. Its protein is CASSGDLSSYEQYF.

The chain has TRBV29-1 and TRBJ1-1; 9 nucleotides align to TRBD1. CDR1 SQVTM and CDR2 ANQGSEA come from the germline V gene. J gave up 4 bases and V 8 bases, and 2 bases lay outside the gene matches. This CDR3 has 11 residues. The CDR3 protein is CSLGQGTEAFF. CDR3 DNA sequence: TGCAGCTTGGGACAGGGCACTGAAGCTTTCTTT.

The gene calls are TRBV24-1 and TRBJ1-2; TRBD1 aligns across 10 bases. V shed 10 bases, J shed 2 bases, and the junction held 0 bases outside the gene matches. This CDR3 is 12 amino acids long. Germline assignment: CDR1 KGHDR and CDR2 SFDVKD. CDR3 in DNA: TGTGCCACGGGACAGGGGAACTATGGCTACACCTTC. It specifies CATGQGNYGYTF.

The J gene is TRBJ2-5, the V gene TRBV2; D remains unclear. The CDR3 is 11 residues long. V was shortened by 5 bases and J by 4 bases, with 5 bases between the two germline ends. Germline values: CDR1 SNHLY, CDR2 FYNNEI. DNA for the CDR3: TGTGCCAGCAGTTATATAGAGACCCAGTACTTC. Translating gives CASSYIETQYF.

The gene calls are TRBV6-2 or TRBV6-3 and TRBJ2-7; unclear D gene. The V end was cut by 6 bases, the J end by 2 bases, with 8 bases between. This CDR3 contains 12 residues. Looked up from germline, CDR1 is MNHEY and CDR2 is SVGEGT. Here the CDR3 DNA reads TGTGCCAGCAGCCGGCAGACCTACGAGCAGTACTTC. It codes for CASSRQTYEQYF.

The gene calls are TRBV7-3 and TRBJ2-2; D ambiguous. The germline CDR1 and CDR2 sequences are SGHTA and FQGTGA. V was cut by 5 bases and J by 1 base, with 5 bases left in between. The CDR3 is 13 residues long. The CDR3 coding sequence is TGTGCCAGCAGCCCTCAGAACACCGGGGAGCTGTTTTTT. Its translation is CASSPQNTGELFF. Full variable domain (remainder filled in from reference TRBV7-3 and TRBJ2-2): GAGVSQTPSNKVTEKGKYVELRCDPISGHTALYWYRQSLGQGPEFLIYFQGTGAADDSGLPNDRFFAVRPEGSVSTLKIQRTERGDSAVYLCASSPQNTGELFFGEGSRLTVL.

The V call is TRBV28, the J call TRBJ1-2, with no clear D. Germline CDR1 and CDR2: MDHEN and SYDVKM. The CDR3 sequence is 15 residues long. V gave up 6 bases and J gave up 8 bases, with 22 bases separating them. The CDR3 spells CASSLDWMPKGGYTF. The CDR3 DNA reads as TGTGCCAGCAGCCTCGATTGGATGCCCAAGGGAGGCTACACCTTC.

This sequence joins TRBV2 and TRBJ1-4; 7 bases align to TRBD1. The CDR3 extends over 15 amino acids. With V trimmed by 3 bases and J by 8 bases, 9 bases remained unmatched. Germline lookup yields CDR1 SNHLY and CDR2 FYNNEI. CDR3 amino acids: CASSDPDRVGEKLFF. CDR3 sequence (DNA): TGTGCCAGCAGTGACCCCGACAGGGTTGGGGAAAAACTGTTTTTT.

V gene TRBV25-1 combines with J gene TRBJ2-1; 7 nucleotides agree with TRBD1. V shed 3 bases, J shed 5 bases, and the junction held 7 bases outside the gene matches. The CDR3 has 15 residues. The germline gives CDR1 MGHDK, CDR2 SYGVNS. CDR3: CASSEAGGLHNEQFF. For the CDR3, the DNA is TGTGCCAGCAGTGAGGCAGGGGGTCTCCACAATGAGCAGTTCTTC.

The chain joins TRBV5-1 to TRBJ1-4; D is possibly TRBD1 (5 bases). The germline V and J ends were trimmed by 0 bases and 2 bases, with 17 bases remaining between them. Germline V gene data show CDR1 as SGHRS and CDR2 as YFSETQ. The CDR3 consists of 18 residues. The CDR3: CASSLAGGGSETNEKLFF. The CDR3 coding sequence is TGCGCCAGCAGCTTGGCCGGTGGGGGGTCGGAGACTAATGAAAAACTGTTTTTT.

This clone was seen a few times. This chain joins TRBV4-3 and TRBJ1-2, with a tentative D call TRBD1 (5 bases). This CDR3 is 15 amino acids long. Trimming stripped 4 bases from V and 4 bases from J, with 16 bases between. The V gene's germline CDR1 is LGHNA and CDR2 YSLEER. The CDR3 spells CASSLGMGETYGYTF. As DNA, the CDR3 is TGCGCCAGCAGCCTTGGAATGGGGGAAACCTATGGCTACACCTTC.

This clone was counted a single time. This sequence joins TRBV6-5 and TRBJ2-2; the match to TRBD1 covers 9 bases. The CDR3 is 15 amino acids. The V segment lost 6 bases and the J segment 5 bases; nucleotides outside the gene matches: 7. Germline V gene data show CDR1 as MNHEY and CDR2 as SVGAGI. The CDR3 sequence is CASSKTGGNTGELFF. In DNA, the CDR3 is TGTGCCAGCAGCAAGACAGGGGGTAATACCGGGGAGCTGTTTTTT.

J is TRBJ1-5 and V is TRBV7-2; TRBD1 agrees at 7 bases. This CDR3 comprises 14 residues. With 8 bases clipped from V and 7 bases from J, the junction kept 11 bases outside the gene matches. Per the germline V gene, CDR1 is SGHTA and CDR2 is FQGNSA. This CDR3 is CASSPSDRSQPQHF. The CDR3 DNA reads TGTGCCAGCTCCCCCTCGGACAGGTCCCAGCCCCAGCATTTT.

The V gene is TRBV23-1, the J gene TRBJ1-1; no firm D call. TRBV23-1 is assigned to the ORF class and has an uncertain function. CDR3 length: 14 residues. V was cut by 7 bases and J by 7 bases, with 19 bases left in between. CDR3 residues: CASNRIGRVREAFF. As DNA, the CDR3 is TGCGCCAGCAATCGTATCGGGCGGGTCCGTGAAGCTTTCTTT.

This chain connects TRBV19 to TRBJ1-5; D is unclear. This CDR3 comprises 14 residues. Trimming pared 3 bases from V and 1 base from J, leaving 7 bases between. Germline V CDR1 and CDR2: LNHDA, SQIVND (reference sequence). The CDR3 spells CASSILSSNQPQHF. The DNA of the CDR3 is TGTGCCAGTAGTATTTTGTCGAGCAATCAGCCCCAGCATTTT.

The V gene is TRBV24-1, the J gene TRBJ1-5, with 9 positions matching TRBD1. The CDR3 loop spans 15 amino acids. The trim removed 4 bases at V and 6 bases at J, leaving 6 bases unmatched. The V gene's germline CDR1 is KGHDR and CDR2 SFDVKD. CDR3 in amino acids: CATSDPKTGGQPQHF. In nucleotides, the CDR3 is TGTGCCACCAGTGACCCTAAGACAGGGGGTCAGCCCCAGCATTTT.

The J gene is TRBJ2-2, the V gene TRBV10-1; D unclear. The CDR3 extends over 15 amino acids. The V gene's germline CDR1 is WNHNN and CDR2 SYGVQD (reference sequence). With 5 bases removed from V and 5 bases from J, the gap between germline ends came to 15 bases. This chain's CDR3 is CASSSTVLGTGELFF. CDR3 coding DNA: TGCGCCAGCAGTTCTACTGTCTTGGGGACCGGGGAGCTGTTTTTT.

The CDR3 coding sequence is TGCGCCAGCAGCTTGGGGACTAGCGCCGTCCCCCAAGAGACCCAGTACTTC. This translates into CASSLGTSAVPQETQYF. The V and J genes are TRBV5-1 and TRBJ2-5, with 9 bases lining up with TRBD2. J gave up 1 base and V 0 bases, and 7 bases lay outside the gene matches. CDR1 and CDR2 from the germline V gene are SGHRS and YFSETQ. The CDR3 is 17 amino acids.

V and J are TRBV3-1 (or the pseudogene TRBV3-2) and TRBJ1-1, with D possibly matching TRBD1 (6 bases). Germline V gene lookup returns CDR1 LGHDT and CDR2 YNNKEL (reference sequence). There are 14 residues in the CDR3. Trimming pared 5 bases from V and 0 bases from J, leaving 10 bases between. The CDR3 reads CASSFGQMNTEAFF. CDR3 in DNA: TGTGCCAGCAGCTTTGGACAGATGAACACTGAAGCTTTCTTT.

The CDR3 bases are TGTGCCAGCAGCACTAGTGGCGGGGGTTTCGGAGATACGCAGTATTTT. It codes for CASSTSGGGFGDTQYF. The chain has TRBV9 and TRBJ2-3, with 7 positions matching TRBD2. Germline-derived CDR1 and CDR2 are SGDLS and YYNGEE. V shed 4 bases, J shed 5 bases, and the junction held 13 bases outside the gene matches. This CDR3 comprises 16 residues.

This chain connects TRBV7-8 to TRBJ1-5; no clear D. Germline V CDR1 and CDR2: SGHVS, FQNEAQ. V lost 5 bases and J 0 bases, leaving 14 bases between the germline ends. The CDR3 covers 16 residues. CDR3 residues: CASSPMPASSNQPQHF. The CDR3 DNA follows: TGTGCCAGCAGCCCTATGCCAGCAAGTAGCAATCAGCCCCAGCATTTT.

By share, this clone counts as medium-sized. The genes are TRBV9 and TRBJ1-1; no clear D. Germline V lookup: CDR1 SGDLS, CDR2 YYNGEE. The CDR3 runs to 14 residues. V lost 4 bases, J lost 2 bases, and 12 bases lay in between. CDR3 sequence reads: CASSPDLGNTEAFF. CDR3 DNA sequence: TGTGCCAGCAGCCCAGACCTAGGAAACACTGAAGCTTTCTTT.

The chain employs TRBV27 and TRBJ2-7, with 9 bases aligning to TRBD1. The CDR3 covers 14 residues. V was clipped by 4 bases and J by 3 bases; unmatched bases: 4. Germline CDR1 reads MNHEY; CDR2 reads SMNVEV (reference sequence). CDR3: CASSSRTGVYEQYF. The CDR3 DNA follows: TGTGCCAGCAGTTCCCGGACAGGGGTCTACGAGCAGTACTTC.

The chain recombines TRBV14 with TRBJ2-5, with 9 nucleotides matching TRBD2. The CDR3 spans 17 residues. J lost 5 bases, V lost 0 bases, and 10 bases had no gene match. CDR1 and CDR2 (germline): SGHDN, FVKESK. CDR3 DNA: TGTGCCAGCAGCCAAGATCCTAGCGGGACCTTAATCGAGACCCAGTACTTC. This codes for CASSQDPSGTLIETQYF.

V is TRBV5-1 and J is TRBJ2-3; 8 bases are shared with TRBD2. J gave up 2 bases and V 6 bases, and 5 bases lay outside the gene matches. Germline V gene sequence: CDR1 SGHRS, CDR2 YFSETQ. The CDR3 is 14 amino acids. The CDR3 reads CASKRERDTDTQYF. DNA of the CDR3: TGCGCCAGCAAGCGGGAGAGGGACACAGATACGCAGTATTTT.